This TCR beta chain stems from a study of identifying expanded T cells in peripheral blood (dated by TCRdb to the late 2010s). At the level of the whole study: Separate aliquots of the same genomic DNA pool were sequenced to produce technical replicates, and four replicates were compared in pairs. Here is what the overall study found, with its caveats: About 1.2 differentially abundant clones were flagged by the binomial model between technical replicates, whereas about 15 and 19 were flagged over around two weeks and four weeks, respectively. Across all healthy-donor time intervals, the beta-binomial model significantly lowered both the number of clones called differentially abundant and the false-positive rate. The authors expected that over much longer intervals, such as months to years, biological variance in healthy repertoires might increase even further. Variance in clone template counts between two-week samples significantly increased with total template count across all healthy donors.

During the collection period, no immune events, such as infections, were documented for the healthy donors. Healthy-donor blood repertoires served as a training cohort to calibrate time-dependent variance in a beta-binomial model of T-cell clone differential abundance. The training cohort included approximately 10 healthy donors, of whom 3 were female and 7 were male. The donors were between about 25 and 70 years old, with an average age of about 45 years. Whole blood from each healthy donor was obtained from a commercial supplier and was collected at three time points about 15 days apart. Genomic DNA was extracted from unsorted whole blood for immunosequencing. The germline V gene (reference sequence) sets CDR1 to LNHDA and CDR2 to SQIVND. From the cysteine through the phenylalanine, the CDR3 covers 14 amino acids. Only the CDR3 DNA stays, 42 bases, in frame from base 1. V and J are truncated by 2 bases and 1 base respectively, leaving an intervening sequence of 8 bases.

The immunoSEQ Assay, which uses bias-controlled multiplex PCR amplification of genomic DNA, was used to profile TCRbeta CDR3 regions. The paper's processing steps were these. To quantify the absolute abundance of each unique TCRbeta CDR3 region, the sequences were collapsed and filtered. Differential abundance was tested with two models: a binomial (Fisher-equivalent) model and a beta-binomial model that adds time-dependent variance fitted from healthy donors. Clones with fewer than 5 combined templates were excluded, and clones with Benjamini-Hochberg FDR below 0.01 were called differentially abundant. Using the form v = (b*log(k)+a)^2, the beta-binomial variance was modeled as a function of the total template count across the two samples. TCRdb limited this immuneACCESS table to in-frame rearrangements with V and J called. A share of clones is missing; checked studies link under half to unresolved V genes, and the rest is unexplained. The V and J calls and clone size are taken from that table; D and trimming were inferred from the DNA. The sample table shows about 50,000 clones, and around four fifths are seen once. The ten largest account for approximately 15% of the sample.

Notes on this clone: Its specific antigen is unknown. Base qualities are not provided; no much larger clone lies one nucleotide away.

The sequence came from a person aged 18-70 years in good health. The chain is assembled from TRBV19 and TRBJ1-1, and TRBD1 may be the D gene, going by 6 matching bases. The specimen sequenced was blood. Here the CDR3 is given as CASSIRGPNTEAFF. The DNA sequence follows: TGTGCCAGTAGTATACGGGGGCCGAACACTGAAGCTTTCTTT.